Here is one T cell receptor beta chain with its context. V was pared by 2 bases and J by 0 bases, with 11 bases between. This CDR3 is built from 15 residues. Per the germline V gene, CDR1 is MGHRA and CDR2 is YSYEKL. This entry belongs to a study of shared clonotypes between healthy human individuals. The table came from immunoSEQ multiplex PCR; TCRdb's copy has only in-frame clones and leaves some out. The sample includes about 1,900,000 clones, about 95% seen only once; the top ten take around 1%. Positive CCR7 selection of CD45RO-negative cells yielded the naive CD8 cells, and terminally differentiated effector memory CD45RA+ cells were excluded.

Sample: naive CD8+ T cells sorted from blood. This clonotype was sampled from a man between 18 and 29 years old in good health. This chain joins TRBV4-1 and TRBJ2-7, with D perhaps TRBD1 (6 bases). The CDR3 nucleotides read TGCGCCAGCAGCCAAAAACAGGGTAGCTCCTACGAGCAGTACTTC. Translated, it gives CASSQKQGSSYEQYF.